The clone carrying this T cell receptor beta chain was seen only once. What it recognizes is unknown. Though probably carrying unrecorded immune exposures, donors were nominally healthy at sampling. CDR1 SGHTA and CDR2 FQGNSA come from the germline V gene. Losses at the gene ends were 3 bases for V and 8 bases for J; bases not matched to a gene: 10. This CDR3 has 15 residues. The data are from a study of cytomegalovirus exposure and HLA in healthy donors. About the study: Genotyping showed less than 85% of hundreds of donors falling in the Caucasian-associated ancestry cluster.

Use of 60 Vbeta and 13 Jbeta primers characterized the PCR. Clones were read by immunoSEQ multiplex PCR, and TCRdb kept only the in-frame ones, dropping some. The data contain approximately 100,000 clones, 76% of them singletons. Points from the study as a whole: An assumption of roughly uniform sequencing depth across donors underlay the presence/absence analyses.

The chain employs TRBV7-2 and TRBJ1-1, with 9 bases lining up with TRBD1. The TCR comes from a man aged 40-49 years in good health and CMV-seronegative. The sequencing sample was made of PBMCs. The CDR3, as DNA: TGTGCCAGCAGCTTCTACGGGACAGGGAGGGTAGAAGCTTTCTTT. This encodes CASSFYGTGRVEAFF.